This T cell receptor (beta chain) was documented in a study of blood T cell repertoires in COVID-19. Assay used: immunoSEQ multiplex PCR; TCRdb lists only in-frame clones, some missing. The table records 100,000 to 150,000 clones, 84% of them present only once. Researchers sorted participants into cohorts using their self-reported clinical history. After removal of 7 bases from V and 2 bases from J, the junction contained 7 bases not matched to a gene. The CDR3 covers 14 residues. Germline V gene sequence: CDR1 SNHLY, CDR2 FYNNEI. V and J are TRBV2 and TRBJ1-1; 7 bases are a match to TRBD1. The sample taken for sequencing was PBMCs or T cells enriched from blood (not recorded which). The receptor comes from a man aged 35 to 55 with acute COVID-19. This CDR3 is CASIMTGQNTEAFF. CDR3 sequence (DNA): TGTGCCAGCATCATGACAGGGCAAAACACTGAAGCTTTCTTT. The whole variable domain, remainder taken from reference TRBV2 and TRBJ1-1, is EPEVTQTPSHQVTQMGQEVILRCVPISNHLYFYWYRQILGQKVEFLVSFYNNEISEKSEIFDDQFSVERPDGSNFTLKIRSTKLEDSAMYFCASIMTGQNTEAFFGQGTRLTVV.